The source of this TCR beta chain is a study of molecular identifiers for immune sequencing clone quantification. Study-wide results and caveats: Over 98% of effector molecules, but under 1% in naive cells, were held by clones with more than 20 RNA copies.

Sorted cell numbers of 20,000 to 1,000,000, with 10%, 30% or 50% RNA, served as input for naive CD8 libraries. Naive CD8 T cells were FACS-sorted by CD8+CD4-CCR7+CD45RA+ markers. Germline V lookup: CDR1 DFQATT, CDR2 SNEGSKA (reference sequence). V shed 5 bases and J shed 7 bases, with 32 bases lying between them. This CDR3 is built from 19 residues. TCRdb reanalysed the PCR reads using MiXCR and keeps one entry per CDR3 protein. The repertoire holds under 650,000 distinct CDR3 sequences, 20% seen once, with 0.7% to 1% in the top ten. This clonotype was detected only a few times. No antigen is known for it.

The genes are TRBV20-1 and TRBJ2-2, with a possible D match to TRBD2 (6 bases). Sequenced material: naive CD8+ T cells from blood, with Jurkat cell RNA spiked in. The sample's subset: FACS-sorted CD8+CD4-CCR7+CD45RA+ naive T cells. The TCR comes from a human donor in good health. Some libraries in this study had Jurkat cell RNA spiked in. The CDR3 reads CSAPLARDSYRALDGELFF. In nucleotides, the CDR3 is TGCAGTGCTCCTCTCGCGAGGGACTCCTACCGTGCTCTGGACGGGGAGCTGTTTTTT.